Presented here are 20 T cell receptor beta chains from one specimen sequenced in a study of metastatic and nonmetastatic thyroid tumors (dated by TCRdb to the early 2020s). No patient had received any treatment before thyroid surgery. Receptor libraries were prepared by PCR. Sequencing was carried out with an Illumina HiSeq 4000. TCRdb ran its own pipeline on the public reads, namely fastp trimming at Q25 and MiXCR clone calling, and kept in-frame beta chains. The sample has roughly 38,000 clones on record, 12% of them singletons. The ten largest clones add up to approximately 8.8% of the sample. The material sequenced was blood. These receptor sequences come from a male donor with papillary thyroid cancer or a benign thyroid nodule (not recorded which). Some clones in this sample may be carry-over from other donors' samples.

This clone was seen at least ten times. The rearrangement uses TRBV2 and TRBJ2-2, with 10 bases fitting TRBD2. The CDR3 loop spans 16 amino acids. CDR1 and CDR2 from the germline V gene are SNHLY and FYNNEI. Germline trimming cut 3 bases from V and 4 bases from J; bases unmatched to any gene: 5. CDR3 loop: CASSDILAGATGELFF. The DNA of the CDR3 is TGTGCCAGCAGTGATATTCTAGCGGGAGCCACCGGGGAGCTGTTTTTT.

This clone was seen repeatedly, ten times or more. The J gene is TRBJ2-1, the V gene TRBV30; D is perhaps TRBD2 (5 bases). V was pared by 5 bases and J by 7 bases, with 15 bases between. CDR1 and CDR2 (germline): GTSNPN, SVGIG (reference sequence). CDR3 length: 13 residues. The CDR3, as DNA: TGTGCCTGGGAATTGGTAGCGTGGAATGAGCAGTTCTTC. Its translation is CAWELVAWNEQFF.

This clone was picked up many times. The chain combines TRBV7-9 with TRBJ2-1; D is tentatively TRBD1 or TRBD2 (5 bases each). Trimming took off 7 bases at V and 1 base at J, with 14 bases between the two ends. CDR1 and CDR2 (germline): SEHNR, FQNEAQ (reference sequence). The CDR3 has 15 residues. The chain's CDR3 is CASIAGTQSYNEQFF. CDR3 DNA: TGTGCCAGCATCGCCGGGACGCAATCCTACAATGAGCAGTTCTTC. The full variable domain, completed using reference TRBV7-9 and TRBJ2-1, is DTGVSQNPRHKITKRGQNVTFRCDPISEHNRLYWYRQTLGQGPEFLTYFQNEAQLEKSRLLSDRFSAERPKGSFSTLEIQRTEQGDSAMYLCASIAGTQSYNEQFFGPGTRLTVL.

This clone has ten or more counts. The rearrangement links TRBV6-1 to TRBJ2-7, with 12 bases identical to TRBD2. J gave up 6 bases and V 6 bases, and 6 bases lay outside the gene matches. This CDR3 comprises 14 residues. The germline CDR1 and CDR2 sequences are MNHNS and SASEGT. For the CDR3, the DNA is TGTGCCAGCAGGGCGACTAGCGGGAGTCTCGAGCAGTACTTC. This encodes CASRATSGSLEQYF.

In this sample, this clone turned up many times. The chain couples TRBV10-2 to TRBJ2-2; TRBD2 agrees at 15 bases. Trimming at V came to 5 bases and at J to 5 bases, leaving 12 bases not matched to a gene. The CDR3 runs to 19 residues. The germline gives CDR1 WSHSY, CDR2 SAAADI. The CDR3 is CASSRIPGLAGGGTGELFF. CDR3 nucleotide sequence: TGCGCCAGCAGTCGTATCCCGGGACTAGCGGGAGGAGGGACCGGGGAGCTGTTTTTT.

The chain has TRBV24-1 and TRBJ1-5; TRBD1 is a possible D gene (5 bases). Germline values: CDR1 KGHDR, CDR2 SFDVKD. This CDR3 is built from 14 residues. V was clipped by 4 bases and J by 2 bases, with 8 bases between them. The CDR3 reads CATSDRVGNQPQHF. DNA for the CDR3: TGTGCCACCAGTGACAGGGTTGGCAATCAGCCCCAGCATTTT.

This clone has just a few counts. V gene TRBV6-2 or TRBV6-3 combines with J gene TRBJ1-1; D is uncertain. V was clipped by 0 bases and J by 5 bases, with 10 bases between them. This CDR3 is 14 amino acids long. The germline V gene encodes CDR1 MNHEY and CDR2 SVGEGT. CDR3 sequence reads: CASSYSCRRTEAFF. The CDR3 coding sequence is TGTGCCAGCAGTTACTCCTGCAGAAGGACTGAAGCTTTCTTT.

V and J are TRBV3-1 and TRBJ1-1; a possible D gene is TRBD1 (6 bases). Germline-derived CDR1 and CDR2 are LGHDT and YNNKEL (reference sequence). V dropped 0 bases and J dropped 3 bases, with 11 bases sitting between them. The CDR3 sequence is 15 residues long. Here the CDR3 reads CASSQEFDRYTEAFF. In nucleotides, the CDR3 is TGTGCCAGCAGCCAAGAGTTTGACAGGTACACTGAAGCTTTCTTT. Drawing the rest from reference TRBV3-1 and TRBJ1-1, the complete variable domain is DTAVSQTPKYLVTQMGNDKSIKCEQNLGHDTMYWYKQDSKKFLKIMFSYNNKELIINETVPNRFSPKSPDKAHLNLHINSLELGDSAVYFCASSQEFDRYTEAFFGQGTRLTVV.

The chain recombines TRBV30 with TRBJ2-1; D call uncertain. CDR3 size: 15 residues. Germline V lookup: CDR1 GTSNPN, CDR2 SVGIG (reference sequence). The germline V and J ends were trimmed by 1 base and 4 bases, with 14 bases remaining between them. The CDR3 DNA reads TGTGCCTGGAGTGGAGTGGGTCGGGCATACAATGAGCAGTTCTTC. Encoded protein: CAWSGVGRAYNEQFF.

This clone is judged medium-sized. V is TRBV6-5 and J is TRBJ2-1, with D maybe TRBD2 (6 bases). Trimming took 2 bases from V and 9 from J, leaving 17 bases between them. There are 15 residues in the CDR3. The germline V gene has CDR1 MNHEY and CDR2 SVGAGI. The CDR3 here is CASSYRAVGGGEQFF. In DNA, the CDR3 is TGTGCCAGCAGTTACAGGGCCGTCGGGGGTGGTGAGCAGTTCTTC.

This clone was observed at least ten times. This rearrangement joins TRBV28 to TRBJ2-4; no clear D gene. Per germline, CDR1 MDHEN and CDR2 SYDVKM. The V end lost 7 bases, the J end lost 0 bases, and 10 bases lay between the germline ends. There are 14 residues in the CDR3. The chain's CDR3 is CASNPALAKNIQYF. CDR3 coding DNA: TGTGCCAGCAACCCAGCACTAGCCAAAAACATTCAGTACTTC.

There are many counts of this clone. This same CDR3 is encoded by further DNA sequences in the sample. The chain recombines TRBV7-3 with TRBJ2-1; D remains unclear. Trimming took 2 bases from V and 5 from J, leaving 7 bases between them. Germline CDR1 is SGHTA and CDR2 is FQGTGA. The CDR3 has 13 amino acids. CDR3 DNA sequence: TGTGCCAGCAGCTTAGCAGGAGACAATGAGCAGTTCTTC. Translating gives CASSLAGDNEQFF.

As concerns this clone: A much larger clone differs by one base, so this may be a read error. CDR3 loop: CASSFHTGERFF. The CDR3, as DNA: TGTGCCAGCAGCTTCCACACCGGGGAGCGGTTTTTT. The chain carries TRBV5-4 and TRBJ2-2, with D possibly TRBD2 on 5 matching bases. CDR3 length equals 12 residues. Germline-derived CDR1 and CDR2 are SGHNT and YYREEE (reference sequence).

In its sample, this clone was seen many times. The chain couples TRBV20-1 to TRBJ2-2; a possible D gene is TRBD2 (5 bases). The CDR3 is 13 residues long. Between the trimmed V and J ends, which lost 3 bases and 8 bases, there was a span of 13 bases. The V gene's germline CDR1 is DFQATT and CDR2 SNEGSKA (reference sequence). The CDR3 coding sequence is TGCAGTGCTAGGCCGGGGAACGTAGGGGAGCTGTTTTTT. Protein product: CSARPGNVGELFF.

This clone is classed as medium-sized. The gene calls are TRBV6-2 or TRBV6-3 and TRBJ2-2; D might be TRBD1 (5 bases). The V end was cut by 0 bases, the J end by 6 bases, with 11 bases between. Germline assignment: CDR1 MNHEY and CDR2 SVGEGT. The CDR3 is 15 residues long. The DNA for the CDR3 is TGTGCCAGCAGTTACTCGAGTGACAGTGCCGGGGAGCTGTTTTTT. Translating it yields CASSYSSDSAGELFF.

On this clone: Given a much more abundant clone one base away, this may be a read error. The V gene is TRBV28, the J gene TRBJ2-1, with 8 bases lining up with TRBD1. The CDR3 consists of 19 residues. Trimming at V came to 4 bases and at J to 9 bases, leaving 23 bases not matched to a gene. Germline assignment: CDR1 MDHEN and CDR2 SYDVKM. CDR3 protein: CASSSWEYRGTLRRGEQFF. DNA for the CDR3: TGTGCCAGCAGTTCATGGGAATACAGGGGGACCTTACGTAGAGGTGAGCAGTTCTTC.

This clone was counted ten times or more. The chain links TRBV15 to TRBJ1-5, with 7 bases matching TRBD1. CDR3 length equals 14 residues. Looked up from germline, CDR1 is LNHNV and CDR2 is YYDKDF (reference sequence). Germline trimming cut 5 bases from V and 3 bases from J; bases unmatched to any gene: 4. The CDR3 region has the DNA TGTGCCACCAGCGAAGACAGGGACAATCAGCCCCAGCATTTT. The encoded protein is CATSEDRDNQPQHF.

There are many counts of this clone. The V call is TRBV6-1, the J call TRBJ2-2, with unresolved D. Germline CDR1 reads MNHNS; CDR2 reads SASEGT. This CDR3 spans 12 amino acids. V was trimmed by 8 bases and J by 6 bases, leaving 10 bases between them. The CDR3 loop is CASQELAGELFF. DNA for the CDR3: TGTGCCAGCCAGGAGTTGGCCGGGGAGCTGTTTTTT.

This clone came up a few times. The junction differs from germline at one of its ends, possibly a read error. The rearrangement uses TRBV11-1 and TRBJ2-1; 15 bases are a match to TRBD2. This CDR3 is 16 amino acids long. CDR1 and CDR2 from the germline V gene are SGHAT and FQDESV (reference sequence). The CDR3 region is CASRSLGLAGGNGQFF. The CDR3 DNA sequence: TGTGCCAGCAGATCCCTGGGACTAGCGGGAGGCAATGGGCAGTTCTTC.

The table lists this clone with many counts. This sample includes further DNA sequences coding for the same CDR3. This chain links TRBV12-3 or TRBV12-4 with TRBJ1-4; D is uncertain. Trimming took off 7 bases at V and 7 bases at J, with 16 bases between the two ends. The CDR3 consists of 14 residues. The CDR3 sequence is CASIKHGLGEKLFF. CDR3 nucleotide sequence: TGTGCCAGCATTAAGCACGGGTTGGGTGAAAAACTGTTTTTT.